Detailed here is one T cell receptor beta chain. Its target is not known. This sample is part of a study of cytomegalovirus exposure and HLA in healthy donors. The overall study: The early release's HLA-typed donors yielded tens of millions of unique TCRs.

Though nominally healthy at sampling, donors likely had unrecorded immune exposures. It was with 60 Vbeta and 13 Jbeta primers that the PCR ran. Profiling relied on immunoSEQ multiplex PCR, and the TCRdb table lists in-frame clones only, not all of them. Of 130,000 or so clones listed, more than 8% are singletons. There are 13 residues in the CDR3. Germline CDR1 MNHEY, CDR2 SVGAGI. Trimming left V 6 bases short and J 3 bases short, with 12 bases between. The study's findings and limits: An analysis was carried out at a later point. It showed that HLA-associated TCR beta chains were more clonally expanded than equally common non-associated chains.

The rearrangement links TRBV6-5 to TRBJ2-7, with D possibly being TRBD1 (6 bases). The specimen sequenced was PBMCs. The source of this sequence is a man aged 35 to 55 in good health and CMV-seronegative. CDR3 amino acids: CASSQGMLYEQYF. The CDR3 region has the DNA TGTGCCAGCAGCCAGGGGATGCTCTACGAGCAGTACTTC.